Sequencing of this TCR beta chain was carried out in a study of T cells after yellow fever vaccination. Study-level findings and limits: A faster peak, day 5 versus 15, was reached by the weaker secondary response.

Germline V gene lookup returns CDR1 SGHTA and CDR2 FQGTGA. The CDR3 sequence is 13 residues long. V was shortened by 5 bases and J by 1 base, with 8 bases between the two germline ends. 5'RACE template switching generated TCR cDNA, adding a universal primer site and UMIs. Each CDR3 protein gets one entry after TCRdb re-called the 5' RACE reads with MiXCR. The sample comprises over 120,000 distinct CDR3 sequences, around 6.3% of which are singletons, and more than 0.55% rests with the top ten. This clonotype has a count of ten or more. Its target is unknown. The input for sequencing was CD4+ T cells sorted from PBMCs, taken 10 days after the yellow fever booster vaccination. This clonotype was sampled from a man aged 25 to 40 who received the YFV17D yellow fever vaccine. The chain uses TRBV7-3 and TRBJ1-1; D gene uncertain. The CDR3 sequence: CASSPGQNTEAFF. CDR3 in DNA: TGTGCCAGCAGCCCCGGGCAGAACACTGAAGCTTTCTTT. Drawing the rest from reference TRBV7-3 and TRBJ1-1, the complete variable domain is GAGVSQTPSNKVTEKGKYVELRCDPISGHTALYWYRQSLGQGPEFLIYFQGTGAADDSGLPNDRFFAVRPEGSVSTLKIQRTERGDSAVYLCASSPGQNTEAFFGQGTRLTVV.